The 10 T cell receptor beta chains in this list originate from one sample, sequenced in a study of beta chain features in type 1 diabetes. Study conclusions and caveats: When Type 1 diabetes patients were examined, their TCRB CDR3s proved moderately but significantly shorter in all four CD4+ subsets.

Antigens of these TCRs are unknown. Investigators reverse transcribed all isolated RNA, so they sequenced expressed TCRB transcripts. Measured with immunoSEQ multiplex PCR; TCRdb has only the in-frame clones, and not every one. The sample lists over 200,000 clones, approximately 10% occurring once. What was sequenced was naive CD4+ T cells from blood. These receptor sequences come from a young man with type 1 diabetes.

V gene TRBV30 combines with J gene TRBJ1-5, with 8 bases fitting TRBD1. V dropped 2 bases and J dropped 6; count of bases not matched to a gene: 3. Germline V CDR1 and CDR2: GTSNPN, SVGIG (reference sequence). This CDR3 comprises 13 residues. The CDR3 region has the DNA TGTGCCTGGAGTCAGGGGGCCGCTCAGCCCCAGCATTTT. Its protein product is CAWSQGAAQPQHF.

This clone has just a few counts. The chain recombines TRBV25-1 with TRBJ1-3, with D perhaps TRBD1 (6 bases). Germline assignment: CDR1 MGHDK and CDR2 SYGVNS. Trimming pared 5 bases from V and 0 bases from J, leaving 11 bases between. The CDR3 sequence is 15 residues long. CDR3 region: CASSRQATSGNTIYF. Here the CDR3 DNA reads TGTGCCAGCAGTAGACAGGCTACCTCTGGAAACACCATATATTTT.

The chain recombines TRBV7-2 with TRBJ1-2; 11 bases fit TRBD1. From germline, CDR1 is SGHTA and CDR2 FQGNSA. The J segment lost 8 bases and the V segment lost 3 bases, leaving 5 bases of the junction unmatched. CDR3 length: 14 residues. CDR3 amino acids: CASSFGQGAVGYTF. In DNA, the CDR3 is TGTGCCAGCAGCTTTGGACAGGGGGCTGTAGGCTACACCTTC.

This sequence joins TRBV30 and TRBJ2-2; no reliable D call. This CDR3 is 13 amino acids long. CDR1 GTSNPN and CDR2 SVGIG come from the germline V gene (reference sequence). Trimming shortened V by 4 bases and J by 2 bases, and 8 bases separated the two germline ends. CDR3 protein: CAWTPGNTGELFF. DNA for the CDR3: TGTGCCTGGACACCCGGTAACACCGGGGAGCTGTTTTTT.

The J gene is TRBJ2-1, the V gene TRBV9, with D maybe TRBD2 (6 bases). V lost 4 bases and J lost 0, with 11 bases in between. CDR1 and CDR2 (germline): SGDLS, YYNGEE. The CDR3 contains 15 residues. CDR3 nucleotide sequence: TGTGCCAGCAGCTCCGCTAGCGCCTCCTACAATGAGCAGTTCTTC. It specifies CASSSASASYNEQFF.

This clone was counted between two and nine times. V usage is TRBV11-2 and J usage is TRBJ2-5; no clear D. Germline V gene sequence: CDR1 SGHAT, CDR2 FQNNGV. The CDR3 has 13 amino acids. Trimming pared 3 bases from V and 2 bases from J, leaving 7 bases between. The CDR3 here is CASSLGSQETQYF. The DNA for the CDR3 is TGTGCCAGCAGCTTGGGCAGTCAAGAGACCCAGTACTTC. Combining the CDR3 with reference TRBV11-2 and TRBJ2-5 gives the whole variable domain EAGVAQSPRYKIIEKRQSVAFWCNPISGHATLYWYQQILGQGPKLLIQFQNNGVVDDSQLPKDRFSAERLKGVDSTLKIQPAKLEDSAVYLCASSLGSQETQYFGPGTRLLVL.

This clone was picked up a small number of times. The chain recombines TRBV6-5 with TRBJ1-2; 7 nucleotides align to TRBD1. Germline values: CDR1 MNHEY, CDR2 SVGAGI. This CDR3 is built from 14 residues. Trimming at V came to 4 bases and at J to 3 bases, leaving 5 bases not matched to a gene. The CDR3 region has the DNA TGTGCCAGCAGTTTTAAACAGGGGTACTATGGCTACACCTTC. Its translation is CASSFKQGYYGYTF.

The V call is TRBV7-9, the J call TRBJ2-2, with TRBD1 matching over 8 bases. Germline V gene sequence: CDR1 SEHNR, CDR2 FQNEAQ (reference sequence). With 3 bases clipped from V and 6 bases from J, the junction kept 6 bases outside the gene matches. CDR3 length: 15 amino acids. In nucleotides, the CDR3 is TGTGCCAGCAGCTTCCGGACAGGGCGATCCGGGGAGCTGTTTTTT. Encoded protein: CASSFRTGRSGELFF.

This clone occurred a few times. In the same sample, other DNA sequences code for this CDR3. The V and J genes are TRBV5-1 and TRBJ1-1; D is possibly TRBD1 (5 bases). V shed 1 base and J shed 5 bases, with 9 bases lying between them. The germline gives CDR1 SGHRS, CDR2 YFSETQ. CDR3 length: 13 amino acids. The CDR3 here is CASSLLGGTEAFF. CDR3 nucleotide sequence: TGCGCCAGCAGCTTGCTGGGGGGGACTGAAGCTTTCTTT.

This clone was recorded a few times. The V call is TRBV4-3, the J call TRBJ1-2; D is unclear. CDR3 length: 14 amino acids. V lost 4 bases to trimming and J lost 3 bases, with 12 bases between them. Germline V CDR1 and CDR2: LGHNA, YSLEER. The CDR3 sequence: CASSPKLAYYGYTF. The DNA of the CDR3 is TGCGCCAGCAGCCCCAAGTTAGCCTACTATGGCTACACCTTC.